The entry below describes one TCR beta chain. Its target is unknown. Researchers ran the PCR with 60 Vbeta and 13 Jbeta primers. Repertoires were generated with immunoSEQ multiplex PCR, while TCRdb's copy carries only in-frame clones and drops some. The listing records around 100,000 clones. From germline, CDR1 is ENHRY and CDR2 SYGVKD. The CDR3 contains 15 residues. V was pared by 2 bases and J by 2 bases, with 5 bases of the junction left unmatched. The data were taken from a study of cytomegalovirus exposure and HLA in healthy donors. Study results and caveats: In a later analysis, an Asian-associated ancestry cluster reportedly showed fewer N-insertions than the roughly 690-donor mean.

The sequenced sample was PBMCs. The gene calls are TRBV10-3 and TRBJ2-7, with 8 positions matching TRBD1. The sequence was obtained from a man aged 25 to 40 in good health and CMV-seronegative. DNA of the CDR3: TGTGCCATCAGTGAGGGGTCGGACAGGGCCTACGAGCAGTACTTC. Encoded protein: CAISEGSDRAYEQYF.